The clone carrying this TCR beta chain was counted ten times or more. No antigen is known for it. The related graft donor's blood sample was taken on the day of bone marrow donation. Germline V gene sequence: CDR1 ENHRY, CDR2 SYGVKD. The CDR3 is made up of 15 amino acids. The junction had 7 bases not matched to a gene; V was cut back by 6 bases and J by 2 bases. The sample belongs to a study of T cells after posttransplantation cyclophosphamide. Generated by immunoSEQ multiplex PCR, the TCRdb table keeps only in-frame clones and is missing some. The sample presents 24,000 or so clones, none singletons. Whole-study findings and limits: Donor-recipient repertoire similarity was low at 1-2 months, rising over year one. Skin or GI-infiltrating T cells shared few TRB sequences with blood.

This TCR derives from a woman aged 45-59 years in good health, CMV-negative, and a related stem cell transplant donor. The chain employs TRBV10-3 and TRBJ2-1; 7 bases are a match to TRBD1. Sequenced input: PBMCs. CDR3 coding DNA: TGTGCCATCAGACAAACAGGGGCGACCTACAATGAGCAGTTCTTC. Its translation is CAIRQTGATYNEQFF.